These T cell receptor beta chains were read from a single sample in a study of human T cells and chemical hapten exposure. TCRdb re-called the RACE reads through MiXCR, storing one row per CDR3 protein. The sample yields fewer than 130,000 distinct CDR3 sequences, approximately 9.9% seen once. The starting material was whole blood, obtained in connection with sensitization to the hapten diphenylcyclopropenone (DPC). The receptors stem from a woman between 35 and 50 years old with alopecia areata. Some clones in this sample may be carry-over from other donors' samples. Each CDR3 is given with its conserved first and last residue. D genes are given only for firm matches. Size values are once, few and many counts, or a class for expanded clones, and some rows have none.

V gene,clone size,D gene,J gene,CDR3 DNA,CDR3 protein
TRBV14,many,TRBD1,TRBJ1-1,TGTGCCAGCAGCATACAGGGGGCAGGCACTGAAGCTTTCTTT,CASSIQGAGTEAFF
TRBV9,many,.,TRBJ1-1,TGTGCCAGCAGCGTACGAGATTCTGGGAACACTGAAGCTTTCTTT,CASSVRDSGNTEAFF
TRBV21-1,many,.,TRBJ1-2,TGTGCCAGCAGCCCCGGGACAGGGGATGGCTACACCTTC,CASSPGTGDGYTF
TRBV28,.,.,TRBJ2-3,TGTGCCAGCAGTTTCCCTTCGAGCCCCACAGATACGCAGTATTTT,CASSFPSSPTDTQYF
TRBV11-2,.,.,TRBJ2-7,TGTGCCAGTACAGCTTTTTACGAGCAGTACTTC,CASTAFYEQYF
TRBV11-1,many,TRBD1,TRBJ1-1,TGTGCCAGCAGCCTAGGGACAGGGCGGAACACTGAAGCTTTCTTT,CASSLGTGRNTEAFF
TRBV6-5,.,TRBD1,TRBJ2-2,TGTGCCAGCAGTTACTGGACCAGGGGGCGGACCGGGGAGCTGTTTTTT,CASSYWTRGRTGELFF
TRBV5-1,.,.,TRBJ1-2,TGCGCCAGCAGCTTGGGAGGGCTAGGTGGCTACACCTTC,CASSLGGLGGYTF
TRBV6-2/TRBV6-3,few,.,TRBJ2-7,TGTGCCAGCAGTCCCAGGACTGAGCAGTACTTC,CASSPRTEQYF
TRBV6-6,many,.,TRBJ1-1,TGTGCCAGCAGTTATCAAAGCGGCAGCACTGAAGCTTTCTTT,CASSYQSGSTEAFF
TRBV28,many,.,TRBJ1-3,TGTGCCAGCGTTACTGGGTACACCATATATTTT,CASVTGYTIYF
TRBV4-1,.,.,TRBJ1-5,TGCGCCAGCAGCCAAGATGGGGGGAACAGTAGCAATCAGCCCCAGCATTTT,CASSQDGGNSSNQPQHF
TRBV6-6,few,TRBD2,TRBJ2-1,TGTGCCAGCGTAGTCCTAGCGGGATTAGGCAATGAGCAGTTCTTC,CASVVLAGLGNEQFF
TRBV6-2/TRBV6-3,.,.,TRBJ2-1,TGTGCCAGCAGTTCGGGACAAATCCCCAATGAGCAGTTCTTC,CASSSGQIPNEQFF
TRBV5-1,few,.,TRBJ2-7,TGCGCCAGCACCCAATGGGAGCAGTACTTC,CASTQWEQYF
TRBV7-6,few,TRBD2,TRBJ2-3,TGTGCCAGCAGCGTGACTAGCGGGGGGGGCACAGATACGCAGTATTTT,CASSVTSGGGTDTQYF
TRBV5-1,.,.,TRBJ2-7,TGCGCCAGCAGCTTGGGACTCCTCTACGAGCAGTACTTC,CASSLGLLYEQYF
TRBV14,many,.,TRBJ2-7,TGTGCCAGCAGCCAATTAGGTAGCGGTCCCTACGAGCAGTACTTC,CASSQLGSGPYEQYF
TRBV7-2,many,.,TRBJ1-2,TGTGCCAGCAGCTTACGATCCCGAGAGGGCTACACCTTC,CASSLRSREGYTF
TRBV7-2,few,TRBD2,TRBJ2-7,TGTGCCAGCAAGCGGGAGGGAGGCGAGCAGTACTTC,CASKREGGEQYF
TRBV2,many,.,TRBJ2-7,TGTGCCAGCAGTGAAAACAAGGGGTTAAGTGAGCAGTACTTC,CASSENKGLSEQYF
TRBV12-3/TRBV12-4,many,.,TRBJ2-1,TGTGCCAGCAGTTTGGAGGGAAGGGGATCCTACAATGAGCAGTTCTTC,CASSLEGRGSYNEQFF
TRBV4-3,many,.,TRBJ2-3,TGCGCCAGCAGCCAAGTATACGCAGATACGCAGTATTTT,CASSQVYADTQYF
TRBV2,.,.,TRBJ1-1,TGTGCCAGCAGTATGGACGGACCGAACACTGAAGCTTTCTTT,CASSMDGPNTEAFF
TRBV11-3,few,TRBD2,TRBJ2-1,TGTGCCAGCAGCTTAGATGGGACTAGCGTCGCCTACAATGAGCAGTTCTTC,CASSLDGTSVAYNEQFF
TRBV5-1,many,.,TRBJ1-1,TGCGCCAGCAGCTTGGACAGGGCAACTGAAGCTTTCTTT,CASSLDRATEAFF
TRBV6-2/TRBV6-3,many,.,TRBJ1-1,TGTGCCAGCAGTTACTTAACCCCGAACACTGAAGCTTTCTTT,CASSYLTPNTEAFF
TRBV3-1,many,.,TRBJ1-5,TGTGCCAGCAGCTCGGGCCATCGCGGTCAGCCCCAGCATTTT,CASSSGHRGQPQHF
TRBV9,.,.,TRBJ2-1,TGTGCCAGCAGCGTCTCCGGGGATGTAGTATCCCCCTACAATGAGCAGTTCTTC,CASSVSGDVVSPYNEQFF
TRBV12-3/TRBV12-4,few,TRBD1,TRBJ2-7,TGTGCCAGCAGTCCCCCGTTGACAGGGTACTCCTACGAGCAGTACTTC,CASSPPLTGYSYEQYF
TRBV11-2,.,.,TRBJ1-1,TGTGCCAGCAGCTTAGGTTTAACCACTAGGGGCACTGAAGCTTTCTTT,CASSLGLTTRGTEAFF
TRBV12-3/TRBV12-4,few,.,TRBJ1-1,TGTGCCAGCAGTCTTCTTAGGGCTGAAGCTTTCTTT,CASSLLRAEAFF
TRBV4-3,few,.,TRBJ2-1,TGCGCCAGCAGCCAAGAGTCAGGGTCCTACAATGAGCAGTTCTTC,CASSQESGSYNEQFF
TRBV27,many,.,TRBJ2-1,TGTGCCAGCAGTTTATTAGGGTACAATGAGCAGTTCTTC,CASSLLGYNEQFF
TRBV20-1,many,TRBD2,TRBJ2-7,TGCAGTGCATCGAGGCGGGAGGGCTCCTACGAGCAGTACTTC,CSASRREGSYEQYF
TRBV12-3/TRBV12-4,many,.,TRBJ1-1,TGTGCCAGCCAGATCGGGGGCCCCAACACTGAAGCTTTCTTT,CASQIGGPNTEAFF